The 17 T cell receptor beta chains below all came from one sample that was sequenced in a study of blood T cells in healthy people across ages. Using a J-beta primer mix together with a sample-barcoded 5' primer, a second PCR was run for roughly 7 to 12 cycles. TCRdb itself ran the 5' RACE reads through MiXCR, one entry per CDR3 protein. The profile shows 1.5 million to 1.8 million distinct CDR3 sequences, approximately 39% of them singletons. Material: blood. Every receptor here comes from a woman aged 18 to 35 in good health.

The rearrangement uses TRBV20-1 and TRBJ1-2; D is possibly TRBD1 (5 bases). Deletions cut 3 bases from V and 6 bases from J, with 14 bases between. Germline V gene sequence: CDR1 DFQATT, CDR2 SNEGSKA (reference sequence). The CDR3 has 13 residues. CDR3 bases: TGCAGTGCTAGCCCCGTCCTCAGGGATGGCTACACCTTC. Its protein product is CSASPVLRDGYTF.

The chain links TRBV5-1 to TRBJ2-5; 9 bases fit TRBD1. The CDR3 runs to 16 residues. The germline V gene has CDR1 SGHRS and CDR2 YFSETQ. V was pared by 0 bases and J by 2 bases, with 5 bases of the junction left unmatched. CDR3 DNA sequence: TGCGCCAGCAGCTTGGCTTCGGGACAGGGTCAAGAGACCCAGTACTTC. Translated, it gives CASSLASGQGQETQYF. Filled out from reference TRBV5-1 and TRBJ2-5, the complete variable domain reads KAGVTQTPRYLIKTRGQQVTLSCSPISGHRSVSWYQQTPGQGLQFLFEYFSETQRNKGNFPGRFSGRQFSNSRSEMNVSTLELGDSALYLCASSLASGQGQETQYFGPGTRLLVL.

The chain recombines TRBV20-1 with TRBJ2-1; the D gene is possibly TRBD1 (7 bases). Trimming left V 0 bases short and J 6 bases short, with 12 bases between. Germline assignment: CDR1 DFQATT and CDR2 SNEGSKA (reference sequence). The CDR3 has 14 amino acids. CDR3 region: CSARDRGVGNEQFF. The CDR3, as DNA: TGCAGTGCTAGAGACAGGGGGGTGGGCAATGAGCAGTTCTTC.

This clonotype was counted only a few times. The V and J genes are TRBV5-1 and TRBJ2-7, with D tentatively TRBD1 (5 bases). The CDR3 runs to 12 residues. Trimming left V 0 bases short and J 12 bases short, with 13 bases between. Germline loops: CDR1 SGHRS, CDR2 YFSETQ. CDR3 protein: CASSLEGKSRYF. CDR3 DNA sequence: TGCGCCAGCAGCTTGGAGGGGAAGTCACGGTACTTC.

The chain employs TRBV7-9 and TRBJ1-4, with 8 bases identical to TRBD1. The V segment lost 5 bases and the J segment 8 bases; nucleotides outside the gene matches: 7. Germline V lookup: CDR1 SEHNR, CDR2 FQNEAQ (reference sequence). The CDR3 is 14 residues long. The DNA of the CDR3 is TGTGCCAGCAGCAACCACCGGACAGGGGAAAAACTGTTTTTT. As protein: CASSNHRTGEKLFF.

This clonotype was counted between two and nine times. This chain uses TRBV3-1 with TRBJ2-1; TRBD1 agrees at 9 bases. The V and J ends lost 2 bases and 7 bases, in that order; junction bases with no gene match: 9. Germline V gives CDR1 LGHDT, CDR2 YNNKEL (reference sequence). This CDR3 is 16 amino acids long. The CDR3 sequence is CASSQPGTGMWNEQFF. DNA for the CDR3: TGTGCCAGCAGCCAACCCGGGACAGGGATGTGGAATGAGCAGTTCTTC.

The chain combines TRBV27 with TRBJ2-5; D might be TRBD2 (6 bases). Germline lookup yields CDR1 MNHEY and CDR2 SMNVEV (reference sequence). CDR3 length: 11 amino acids. Trimming shortened V by 5 bases and J by 11 bases, and 12 bases separated the two germline ends. The CDR3, as DNA: TGTGCCAGCAGTGACCAGCGGGTTCAGTACTTC. Protein product: CASSDQRVQYF.

The V gene is TRBV12-3 or TRBV12-4, the J gene TRBJ2-7; 7 nucleotides line up with TRBD1. Losses at the gene ends were 8 bases for V and 1 base for J; bases not matched to a gene: 5. CDR3 length: 13 residues. The CDR3 loop reads CASGTGVSYEQYF. The CDR3 nucleotides are TGTGCCAGCGGAACAGGGGTTTCCTACGAGCAGTACTTC.

The chain couples TRBV5-1 to TRBJ2-2; TRBD1 is a possible D gene (5 bases). The CDR3 sequence is 15 residues long. Germline V gene data show CDR1 as SGHRS and CDR2 as YFSETQ. V was shortened by 1 base and J by 2 bases, with 9 bases between the two germline ends. CDR3 residues: CASSLSGHNTGELFF. The DNA of the CDR3 is TGCGCCAGCAGCTTGTCCGGACACAACACCGGGGAGCTGTTTTTT.

The DNA for the CDR3 is TGCAGTGCTAGAGACCCCACAGTCACCGGGGAGCTGTTTTTT. Protein: CSARDPTVTGELFF. This chain joins TRBV20-1 and TRBJ2-2; D uncertain. Between the trimmed V and J ends, which lost 0 bases and 4 bases, there was a span of 9 bases. Per germline, CDR1 DFQATT and CDR2 SNEGSKA (reference sequence). This CDR3 is built from 14 residues.

This rearrangement joins TRBV4-1 to TRBJ2-3, with 7 bases identical to TRBD2. Per the germline V gene, CDR1 is MGHRA and CDR2 is YSYEKL. This CDR3 contains 17 residues. V dropped 3 bases and J dropped 7; count of bases not matched to a gene: 16. The CDR3 region is CASSHHISGTHAHTQYF. CDR3 DNA: TGCGCCAGCAGCCATCACATCAGCGGGACTCATGCACATACGCAGTATTTT.

This clonotype was seen many times. The rearrangement joins TRBV7-2 to TRBJ1-4; no clear D. Trimming took off 6 bases at V and 0 bases at J, with 2 bases between the two ends. Germline V gene sequence: CDR1 SGHTA, CDR2 FQGNSA. This CDR3 has 12 residues. In DNA form, the CDR3 reads TGTGCCAGCAGAACAACTAATGAAAAACTGTTTTTT. Translation gives CASRTTNEKLFF.

This chain links TRBV4-2 with TRBJ1-2, with TRBD1 matching over 8 bases. The J segment lost 6 bases and the V segment lost 3 bases, leaving 12 bases of the junction unmatched. Germline V gene data show CDR1 as LGHNA and CDR2 as YNFKEQ. The CDR3 covers 16 residues. The CDR3 sequence is CASSQQDRGSIDGYTF. For the CDR3, the DNA is TGTGCCAGCAGCCAGCAAGACAGGGGTTCTATTGATGGCTACACCTTC.

The chain uses TRBV29-1 and TRBJ2-3, with D tentatively TRBD1 (5 bases). V was shortened by 7 bases and J by 5 bases, with 13 bases between the two germline ends. CDR3 length equals 12 residues. The germline CDR1 and CDR2 sequences are SQVTM and ANQGSEA. In DNA, the CDR3 is TGCAGCGGAATACAGGTTTTAGATACGCAGTATTTT. Its translation is CSGIQVLDTQYF.

The rearrangement links TRBV14 to TRBJ1-2, with unresolved D. Deletions cut 0 bases from V and 3 bases from J, with 8 bases between. Germline V gene sequence: CDR1 SGHDN, CDR2 FVKESK. CDR3 size: 14 residues. The CDR3, as DNA: TGTGCCAGCAGCCAAGAAAGTAACTACTATGGCTACACCTTC. The encoded protein is CASSQESNYYGYTF.

This clonotype has a handful of counts. V usage is TRBV5-1 and J usage is TRBJ1-2, with D possibly TRBD1 on 5 matching bases. The germline V and J ends were trimmed by 2 bases and 4 bases, with 12 bases remaining between them. There are 14 residues in the CDR3. Germline V lookup: CDR1 SGHRS, CDR2 YFSETQ. The CDR3 sequence: CASSFMGDLYGYTF. CDR3 nucleotide sequence: TGCGCCAGCAGCTTTATGGGGGACCTCTATGGCTACACCTTC.

This rearrangement joins TRBV14 to TRBJ2-1; no definite D call. Trimming took 3 bases from V and 9 from J, leaving 12 bases between them. This CDR3 is built from 13 residues. Per germline, CDR1 SGHDN and CDR2 FVKESK. The CDR3 protein is CASSQTLPGEQFF. The DNA for the CDR3 is TGTGCCAGCAGCCAGACCCTACCGGGTGAGCAGTTCTTC.